The 18 T cell receptor beta chains below come from one sample, sequenced in a study of Graves' ophthalmopathy and Graves' hyperthyroidism. For repertoire sequencing, the TCR beta CDR3 regions were amplified from RNA transcripts. The first-round RT-PCR employed HTBI primers together with the Qiagen OneStep RT-PCR kit. A multiplex PCR was then performed as the second round. TCRdb analysed the multiplex PCR reads with MiXCR anew, one entry per CDR3 protein. This table has roughly 500,000 distinct CDR3 sequences, around an eighth appearing once. Sequencing was performed on blood. The receptor source for this set is a woman in her twenties or thirties with Graves' ophthalmopathy.

At least ten counts were recorded for this clonotype. This sequence joins TRBV6-1 and TRBJ2-5; the D is unclear. From germline, CDR1 is MNHNS and CDR2 SASEGT. Trimming removed 8 bases from V and 2 bases from J, with 6 bases in between. CDR3 length equals 11 residues. The CDR3 loop reads CASAEQETQYF. The CDR3 bases are TGTGCCAGCGCAGAACAAGAGACCCAGTACTTC.

This clonotype has ten or more counts. The chain has TRBV20-1 and TRBJ1-2, with 11 bases identical to TRBD1. CDR1 DFQATT and CDR2 SNEGSKA come from the germline V gene (reference sequence). The CDR3 contains 13 residues. The V gene end was trimmed by 0 bases and the J gene end by 9 bases; junction bases not matched to a gene: 3. CDR3 region: CSAREGQGGSYTF. CDR3 nucleotide sequence: TGCAGTGCTAGAGAGGGACAGGGGGGTAGCTACACCTTC.

The table lists this clonotype with many counts. The chain recombines TRBV9 with TRBJ1-2; D gene unclear. CDR1 SGDLS and CDR2 YYNGEE come from the germline V gene. Trimming left V 4 bases short and J 8 bases short, with 18 bases between. This CDR3 comprises 14 residues. The chain's CDR3 is CASSPQGNPQGYTF. The CDR3 nucleotides read TGTGCCAGCAGCCCACAAGGGAACCCTCAAGGCTACACCTTC.

This clonotype was seen ten or more times. The chain joins TRBV19 to TRBJ1-1; D might be TRBD1 (6 bases). Germline CDR1 LNHDA, CDR2 SQIVND (reference sequence). V lost 7 bases, J lost 5 bases, and 14 bases lay in between. The CDR3 spans 13 residues. CDR3 nucleotides: TGTGCCAGTATTCTGACAGGAGGAACTGAAGCTTTCTTT. It translates to CASILTGGTEAFF.

This clonotype was counted at least ten times. The chain has TRBV12-3 or TRBV12-4 and TRBJ1-1, with 7 bases aligning to TRBD1. The CDR3 totals 16 residues. V was pared by 6 bases and J by 6 bases, with 16 bases of the junction left unmatched. CDR3 in DNA: TGTGCCAGCAGCCCCGACAGGGTAATCCCGAAACCTGAAGCTTTCTTT. Amino acid sequence: CASSPDRVIPKPEAFF.

This clonotype was seen ten or more times. V gene TRBV15 combines with J gene TRBJ1-1, with a weak D call TRBD1 (6 bases). Germline CDR1 LNHNV, CDR2 YYDKDF (reference sequence). This CDR3 has 14 residues. The ends were cut back, 6 bases at V and 5 bases at J, with 16 bases in the middle. CDR3 sequence reads: CATSGGRGRTEAFF. Written as DNA, the CDR3 is TGTGCCACCAGTGGGGGACGGGGGCGGACTGAAGCTTTCTTT.

This clonotype has at least ten counts. This chain joins TRBV5-5 and TRBJ1-6; D is possibly TRBD1 (5 bases). This CDR3 region has 14 residues. The germline V and J ends were trimmed by 0 bases and 7 bases, with 8 bases remaining between them. Looked up from germline, CDR1 is SGHKS and CDR2 is YYEKEE (reference sequence). CDR3 residues: CASSLEGWNSPLHF. In nucleotides, the CDR3 is TGTGCCAGCAGCTTGGAGGGGTGGAATTCACCCCTCCACTTT.

This clonotype was seen a handful of times. The CDR3 carries no conserved terminal phenylalanine or tryptophan, so it likely arises from a read error. The rearrangement joins TRBV11-2 to TRBJ1-5; D remains unclear. With 0 bases removed from V and 0 bases from J, the gap between germline ends came to 6 bases. The CDR3 covers 15 residues. Germline V gives CDR1 SGHAT, CDR2 FQNNGV. DNA for the CDR3: TGTGCCAGCAGCTTAGATCTGGGTAGCAATCAGCCCCAGCATCTT. The encoded protein is CASSLDLGSNQPQHL.

The J gene is TRBJ2-7, the V gene TRBV7-9; TRBD1 matches at 10 bases. V trimming: 4 bases; J trimming: 3 bases; junction bases outside the gene matches: 6. The CDR3 is 15 residues long. Germline CDR1 and CDR2: SEHNR and FQNEAQ (reference sequence). The CDR3 loop reads CASSSGGDRGYEQYF. Written as DNA, the CDR3 is TGTGCCAGCAGCTCGGGGGGGGACAGGGGCTACGAGCAGTACTTC. Together with reference TRBV7-9 and TRBJ2-7, the CDR3 gives the full variable domain: DTGVSQNPRHKITKRGQNVTFRCDPISEHNRLYWYRQTLGQGPEFLTYFQNEAQLEKSRLLSDRFSAERPKGSFSTLEIQRTEQGDSAMYLCASSSGGDRGYEQYFGPGTRLTVT.

A remark on this clonotype: This may stem from a read error, because a much larger clone lies one nucleotide away. Since no conserved phenylalanine or tryptophan closes the CDR3, a read error is the likely cause. The V gene is TRBV12-3 or TRBV12-4, the J gene TRBJ1-2; 11 bases line up with TRBD1. The V and J ends lost 1 base and 4 bases, in that order; junction bases with no gene match: 2. The CDR3 runs 15 residues. The CDR3 is CASSLGGTGGYGYTV. The CDR3 DNA is TGTGCCAGCAGTTTAGGGGGGACAGGGGGCTATGGCTACACCGTC.

This clonotype was counted at least ten times. The chain has TRBV6-4 and TRBJ1-1, with 7 nucleotides matching TRBD1. V shed 9 bases, J shed 4 bases, and the junction held 8 bases outside the gene matches. Per the germline V gene, CDR1 is MRHNA and CDR2 is SNTAGT. The CDR3 loop spans 13 amino acids. CDR3 in amino acids: CASSTGSATEAFF. CDR3 DNA: TGTGCCAGTTCGACAGGGTCGGCCACTGAAGCTTTCTTT.

The genes are TRBV4-1 and TRBJ2-4; 10 bases are a match to TRBD1. The CDR3 is 16 amino acids. Germline CDR1 MGHRA, CDR2 YSYEKL. V trimming: 2 bases; J trimming: 4 bases; junction bases outside the gene matches: 5. The CDR3 is CASSQPGQGKKNIQYF. The CDR3, as DNA: TGCGCCAGCAGCCAACCGGGACAGGGGAAAAAAAACATTCAGTACTTC.

This clonotype was observed many times. This sequence joins TRBV2 and TRBJ1-2; the match to TRBD1 covers 10 bases. V shed 3 bases and J 4 bases; nucleotides not matched to a gene: 5. The germline V gene has CDR1 SNHLY and CDR2 FYNNEI. The CDR3 has 15 amino acids. CDR3 region: CASSDAGQGSYGYTF. The CDR3 DNA sequence: TGTGCCAGCAGTGACGCGGGACAGGGGTCCTATGGCTACACCTTC. The complete variable domain, with remaining parts taken from reference TRBV2 and TRBJ1-2, reads EPEVTQTPSHQVTQMGQEVILRCVPISNHLYFYWYRQILGQKVEFLVSFYNNEISEKSEIFDDQFSVERPDGSNFTLKIRSTKLEDSAMYFCASSDAGQGSYGYTFGSGTRLTVV.

This clonotype was seen repeatedly, ten times or more. This chain uses TRBV10-3 with TRBJ2-7; 10 nucleotides agree with TRBD2. The CDR3 covers 16 residues. Germline V CDR1 and CDR2: ENHRY, SYGVKD. The V segment lost 7 bases and the J segment 2 bases; nucleotides outside the gene matches: 11. CDR3 nucleotides: TGTGCCATCAAGAGAACCGGGACTAGCGACCCCTACGAGCAGTACTTC. Translating gives CAIKRTGTSDPYEQYF.

The table lists this clonotype with many counts. This chain links TRBV19 with TRBJ1-5, with a possible D match to TRBD1 (6 bases). Germline V gives CDR1 LNHDA, CDR2 SQIVND (reference sequence). The CDR3 is 14 amino acids. Trimming took off 2 bases at V and 1 base at J, with 6 bases between the two ends. CDR3 in DNA: TGTGCCAGTAGTATAAGGGGGAGCAATCAGCCCCAGCATTTT. Its protein product is CASSIRGSNQPQHF. Full variable domain (outside the CDR3, taken from reference TRBV19 and TRBJ1-5): DGGITQSPKYLFRKEGQNVTLSCEQNLNHDAMYWYRQDPGQGLRLIYYSQIVNDFQKGDIAEGYSVSREKKESFPLTVTSAQKNPTAFYLCASSIRGSNQPQHFGDGTRLSIL.

This clonotype was detected ten times or more. V and J are TRBV25-1 and TRBJ1-2; a weak D match, TRBD1 (6 bases). The CDR3 is 13 amino acids. Germline assignment: CDR1 MGHDK and CDR2 SYGVNS. V lost 2 bases to trimming and J lost 8 bases, with 12 bases between them. The CDR3 here is CASSELGGRGYTF. Here the CDR3 DNA reads TGTGCCAGCAGTGAACTCGGGGGGCGAGGCTACACCTTC.

The table lists this clonotype with many counts. This chain uses TRBV7-8 with TRBJ2-7; 11 bases line up with TRBD2. Germline assignment: CDR1 SGHVS and CDR2 FQNEAQ. After removal of 5 bases from V and 3 bases from J, the junction contained 9 bases not matched to a gene. The CDR3 is 16 residues long. The CDR3 region has the DNA TGTGCCAGCAGCCCAACGACTAGCGGGATTCTCTACGAGCAGTACTTC. Its translation: CASSPTTSGILYEQYF.

This clonotype appeared many times. The genes are TRBV12-3 or TRBV12-4 and TRBJ1-2; no clear D gene. The length of the CDR3 is 12 residues. Between the trimmed V and J ends, which lost 2 bases and 8 bases, there was a span of 9 bases. For the CDR3, the DNA is TGTGCCAGCAGTTTAATTAAGGAAGGCTACACCTTC. It codes for CASSLIKEGYTF.